One sample yielded the 30 T cell receptor beta chains listed below, sequenced in a study of tumor-infiltrating lymphocytes in localized non-small cell lung cancer. Clones were sequenced by immunoSEQ multiplex PCR, and TCRdb holds only the in-frame ones, with some missing. The repertoire holds 13,000 or so clones, with approximately 81% as singletons. The sequenced sample was uninvolved lung tissue not adjacent to the tumor. The receptors shown here come from a human donor with non-small cell lung cancer.

Only a few counts were recorded for this clone. The rearrangement uses TRBV9 and TRBJ2-5; D is unclear. This CDR3 has 11 residues. The ends were cut back, 1 base at V and 5 bases at J, with 3 bases in the middle. Per germline, CDR1 SGDLS and CDR2 YYNGEE. CDR3 nucleotide sequence: TGTGCCAGCAGCGTAAGCGAGACCCAGTACTTC. Its protein product is CASSVSETQYF.

The genes are TRBV28 and TRBJ1-5; no clear D gene. This CDR3 has 17 residues. Germline CDR1 is MDHEN and CDR2 is SYDVKM. V dropped 4 bases and J dropped 1 base, with 17 bases sitting between them. This CDR3 reads CASSSTGEGLSNQPQHF. The CDR3 DNA follows: TGTGCCAGCAGTTCAACCGGGGAGGGTTTAAGCAATCAGCCCCAGCATTTT. The whole variable domain, filled in from reference TRBV28 and TRBJ1-5, reads DVKVTQSSRYLVKRTGEKVFLECVQDMDHENMFWYRQDPGLGLRLIYFSYDVKMKEKGDIPEGYSVSREKKERFSLILESASTNQTSMYLCASSSTGEGLSNQPQHFGDGTRLSIL.

This sequence joins TRBV2 and TRBJ2-2, with D unclear. Trimming took 6 bases from V and 2 from J, leaving 19 bases between them. Germline V gives CDR1 SNHLY, CDR2 FYNNEI. The CDR3 totals 17 residues. The CDR3, as DNA: TGTGCCAGCAGCGAATCCGTTGGACGGCTAAACACCGGGGAGCTGTTTTTT. Protein: CASSESVGRLNTGELFF.

This chain uses TRBV7-2 with TRBJ2-5; no definite D call. This CDR3 is 12 amino acids long. Germline lookup yields CDR1 SGHTA and CDR2 FQGNSA. V was pared by 4 bases and J by 7 bases, with 10 bases between. The CDR3 loop reads CASSSPLRTQYF. In DNA form, the CDR3 reads TGTGCCAGCAGCTCCCCACTACGGACCCAGTACTTC.

This clone was picked up a small number of times. This rearrangement joins TRBV7-7 to TRBJ1-1, with D hard to call. Trimming took off 2 bases at V and 4 bases at J, with 8 bases between the two ends. CDR3 length: 13 residues. CDR1 SSHAT and CDR2 FNYEAQ come from the germline V gene (reference sequence). The CDR3 DNA is TGTGCCAGCAGCTTATCGACTAGCACTGAAGCTTTCTTT. Amino acid sequence: CASSLSTSTEAFF.

The chain carries TRBV7-8 and TRBJ2-7, with D perhaps matching TRBD1 or TRBD2 (5 bases each). This CDR3 comprises 15 residues. V lost 5 bases and J 2 bases, leaving 16 bases between the germline ends. Germline-derived CDR1 and CDR2 are SGHVS and FQNEAQ. The DNA for the CDR3 is TGTGCCAGCAGCCTCGGGACCGGGACCACCTACGAGCAGTACTTC. Translated: CASSLGTGTTYEQYF.

The chain links TRBV4-3 to TRBJ2-5; 7 bases match TRBD2. The V gene's germline CDR1 is LGHNA and CDR2 YSLEER. The V segment lost 0 bases and the J segment 2 bases; nucleotides outside the gene matches: 3. The CDR3 loop spans 15 amino acids. The CDR3 is CASSQDPSGQETQYF. The CDR3 nucleotides read TGCGCCAGCAGCCAAGACCCTAGCGGACAAGAGACCCAGTACTTC.

The chain carries TRBV10-2 and TRBJ1-1; D not certain. This CDR3 is 13 amino acids long. V lost 6 bases and J 11 bases, leaving 19 bases between the germline ends. CDR1 WSHSY and CDR2 SAAADI come from the germline V gene. CDR3 residues: CASSPSGVLDAFF. For the CDR3, the DNA is TGCGCCAGCAGCCCCTCGGGAGTTTTGGACGCTTTCTTT.

V is TRBV27 and J is TRBJ1-2; TRBD1 agrees at 8 bases. With V trimmed by 6 bases and J by 2 bases, 5 bases remained unmatched. The CDR3 extends over 14 amino acids. Germline lookup yields CDR1 MNHEY and CDR2 SMNVEV (reference sequence). CDR3 in DNA: TGTGCCAGCAGACAACGGGACAGGAACTATGGCTACACCTTC. It specifies CASRQRDRNYGYTF.

This clone is medium-sized within its sample. V is TRBV30 and J is TRBJ2-7, with TRBD1 matching 8 bases. The CDR3 has 15 amino acids. Germline V gives CDR1 GTSNPN, CDR2 SVGIG (reference sequence). V gave up 2 bases and J gave up 5 bases; unmatched junction bases: 11. The CDR3 region has the DNA TGTGCCTGGAGTCCTGTTGGACAGGGAAACCACGAGCAGTACTTC. Protein sequence: CAWSPVGQGNHEQYF.

The V and J genes are TRBV7-8 and TRBJ1-5, with unresolved D. The CDR3 length is 15 residues. CDR1 is SGHVS, CDR2 FQNEAQ, per germline. V lost 2 bases and J lost 2, with 10 bases in between. CDR3 bases: TGTGCCAGCAGCTTAATTCTCGGGGGCAATCAGCCCCAGCATTTT. It encodes CASSLILGGNQPQHF.

J is TRBJ1-1 and V is TRBV7-8; no clear D. The CDR3 spans 13 residues. CDR1 and CDR2 from the germline V gene are SGHVS and FQNEAQ. Trimming stripped 0 bases from V and 1 base from J, with 3 bases between. CDR3 sequence (DNA): TGTGCCAGCAGCTTAGCAGGGAACACTGAAGCTTTCTTT. Encoded protein: CASSLAGNTEAFF.

V and J are TRBV11-2 and TRBJ2-7; 7 bases are a match to TRBD2. J gave up 9 bases and V 5 bases, and 16 bases lay outside the gene matches. Germline V gene lookup returns CDR1 SGHAT and CDR2 FQNNGV. This CDR3 is built from 15 residues. For the CDR3, the DNA is TGTGCCAGCAGCCCCACTGGCGGGAGTCGTAGTGTGCAGTACTTC. Translation gives CASSPTGGSRSVQYF.

The gene calls are TRBV7-9 and TRBJ2-1, with 13 nucleotides matching TRBD2. The CDR3 covers 18 residues. V lost 1 base, J lost 1 base, and 4 bases stayed unmatched. From germline, CDR1 is SEHNR and CDR2 FQNEAQ (reference sequence). CDR3 sequence reads: CASSLGWGLAGSYNEQFF. In DNA form, the CDR3 reads TGTGCCAGCAGCTTAGGGTGGGGACTAGCGGGATCCTACAATGAGCAGTTCTTC.

About this clone: This specimen includes other DNA sequences encoding the same CDR3. The V gene is TRBV7-2, the J gene TRBJ2-1; D gene ambiguous. This CDR3 has 15 amino acids. Germline CDR1 is SGHTA and CDR2 is FQGNSA. Trimming removed 0 bases from V and 1 base from J, with 7 bases in between. The CDR3 coding sequence is TGTGCCAGCAGCTTAGCTTACGGATCCTACAATGAGCAGTTCTTC. Protein sequence: CASSLAYGSYNEQFF.

The chain links TRBV19 to TRBJ1-1, with D tentatively TRBD1 (5 bases). In germline, CDR1 is LNHDA, CDR2 SQIVND (reference sequence). V was shortened by 0 bases and J by 4 bases, with 9 bases between the two germline ends. The length of the CDR3 is 14 residues. Written as DNA, the CDR3 is TGTGCCAGTAGTATAGAAGGGGTTGGCACTGAAGCTTTCTTT. This encodes CASSIEGVGTEAFF.

V is TRBV5-5 and J is TRBJ1-5, with TRBD1 matching 9 bases. Germline trimming cut 4 bases from V and 4 bases from J; bases unmatched to any gene: 9. This CDR3 is built from 16 residues. Looked up from germline, CDR1 is SGHKS and CDR2 is YYEKEE (reference sequence). The CDR3 here is CASSPHRDRGNQPQHF. The CDR3 nucleotides are TGTGCCAGCAGCCCTCACCGAGACAGGGGGAATCAGCCCCAGCATTTT. Complete variable domain (other parts from reference TRBV5-5 and TRBJ1-5): DAGVTQSPTHLIKTRGQQVTLRCSPISGHKSVSWYQQVLGQGPQFIFQYYEKEERGRGNFPDRFSARQFPNYSSELNVNALLLGDSALYLCASSPHRDRGNQPQHFGDGTRLSIL.

This chain joins TRBV27 and TRBJ1-5; D possibly corresponds to TRBD1 (5 bases). The CDR3 is made up of 16 amino acids. Trimming cost V 1 base and J 6 bases, with 16 bases left between them. Germline V gene sequence: CDR1 MNHEY, CDR2 SMNVEV (reference sequence). This chain's CDR3 is CASSLLERGGGQPQHF. The CDR3 DNA is TGTGCCAGCAGTTTATTAGAGAGGGGAGGAGGTCAGCCCCAGCATTTT.

The chain uses TRBV28 and TRBJ2-5; 10 nucleotides align to TRBD2. Per the germline V gene, CDR1 is MDHEN and CDR2 is SYDVKM. CDR3 length: 14 residues. J lost 1 base, V lost 7 bases, and 3 bases had no gene match. CDR3 coding DNA: TGTGCCAGCAAAGCGGGGGGGTCCCAAGAGACCCAGTACTTC. Encoded protein: CASKAGGSQETQYF. Based on the CDR3 plus reference TRBV28 and TRBJ2-5, the full variable domain is DVKVTQSSRYLVKRTGEKVFLECVQDMDHENMFWYRQDPGLGLRLIYFSYDVKMKEKGDIPEGYSVSREKKERFSLILESASTNQTSMYLCASKAGGSQETQYFGPGTRLLVL.

The V call is TRBV10-3, the J call TRBJ1-2, with 8 bases fitting TRBD1. The CDR3 loop spans 15 amino acids. Unmatched junction bases numbered 9, after V lost 2 bases and J lost 7 bases. The germline V gene has CDR1 ENHRY and CDR2 SYGVKD. CDR3: CAISEQAGGAGGYTF. The CDR3 coding sequence is TGTGCCATCAGTGAGCAGGCAGGGGGCGCGGGTGGCTACACCTTC.

This chain connects TRBV29-1 to TRBJ1-1, with D possibly being TRBD1 (5 bases). This CDR3 spans 13 amino acids. Germline V gives CDR1 SQVTM, CDR2 ANQGSEA. V was trimmed by 8 bases and J by 2 bases, leaving 15 bases between them. CDR3 coding DNA: TGCAGCTCCCTGGGGCAGGGTAACACTGAAGCTTTCTTT. Translation gives CSSLGQGNTEAFF.

This clone was observed a single time. The chain recombines TRBV5-1 with TRBJ1-6; D gene ambiguous. This CDR3 is built from 17 residues. Germline V gene sequence: CDR1 SGHRS, CDR2 YFSETQ. The V end was cut by 4 bases, the J end by 9 bases, with 23 bases between. Here the CDR3 DNA reads TGCGCCAGCAGCCAATACCTCGGGCAAGTCGCGGGTTCACCCCTCCACTTT. As protein: CASSQYLGQVAGSPLHF.

The chain employs TRBV2 and TRBJ2-1, with D maybe TRBD1 (5 bases). In germline, CDR1 is SNHLY, CDR2 FYNNEI. CDR3 length: 15 amino acids. Deletions cut 1 base from V and 7 bases from J, with 14 bases between. CDR3: CASSEGVGPTNEQFF. Written as DNA, the CDR3 is TGTGCCAGCAGTGAAGGCGTGGGGCCGACGAATGAGCAGTTCTTC.

The chain couples TRBV19 to TRBJ2-1; D possibly matches TRBD1 or TRBD2 (5 bases each). The CDR3 totals 13 residues. Germline loops: CDR1 LNHDA, CDR2 SQIVND (reference sequence). Trimming took off 4 bases at V and 11 bases at J, with 15 bases between the two ends. Here the CDR3 DNA reads TGTGCCAGTAGTAGGGGGATTGAGGAGAAGCAGTTCTTC. This translates into CASSRGIEEKQFF.

J is TRBJ2-4 and V is TRBV30; D perhaps matches TRBD1 (6 bases). The CDR3 has 16 residues. Trimming shortened V by 2 bases and J by 6 bases, and 20 bases separated the two germline ends. CDR1 and CDR2 from the germline V gene are GTSNPN and SVGIG (reference sequence). The CDR3 DNA follows: TGTGCCTGGAGTAAATCGACAGGTACGGCGGGAAACATTCAGTACTTC. Its translation: CAWSKSTGTAGNIQYF.

CDR3 sequence: CASSEVRSLNEQYF. The DNA for the CDR3 is TGTGCCAGCAGTGAGGTCAGATCATTGAACGAGCAGTACTTC. The chain uses TRBV6-1 and TRBJ2-7; D not resolved. The germline V and J ends were trimmed by 3 bases and 5 bases, with 14 bases remaining between them. The germline CDR1 and CDR2 sequences are MNHNS and SASEGT. There are 14 residues in the CDR3.

This chain connects TRBV14 to TRBJ1-2; no reliable D call. The V end was cut by 0 bases, the J end by 3 bases, with 11 bases between. The CDR3 contains 15 residues. Germline V CDR1 and CDR2: SGHDN, FVKESK. The CDR3 loop is CASSQERTWHYGYTF. The DNA of the CDR3 is TGTGCCAGCAGCCAAGAAAGGACGTGGCACTATGGCTACACCTTC.

This chain joins TRBV5-1 and TRBJ2-5, with D uncertain. From germline, CDR1 is SGHRS and CDR2 YFSETQ. CDR3 length: 13 residues. The ends were cut back, 0 bases at V and 5 bases at J, with 8 bases in the middle. CDR3 residues: CASSLEDWETQYF. In DNA form, the CDR3 reads TGCGCCAGCAGCTTGGAGGATTGGGAGACCCAGTACTTC.

The chain joins TRBV7-2 to TRBJ2-3; either TRBD1 or TRBD2 may supply D (5 bases each). This CDR3 spans 14 amino acids. Germline V gene sequence: CDR1 SGHTA, CDR2 FQGNSA. V was cut by 0 bases and J by 5 bases, with 9 bases left in between. The CDR3 region is CASSLAGALDTQYF. The CDR3 region has the DNA TGTGCCAGCAGCTTAGCCGGGGCCTTAGATACGCAGTATTTT.

The chain combines TRBV19 with TRBJ1-5, with D maybe TRBD1 (6 bases). Germline CDR1 and CDR2: LNHDA and SQIVND (reference sequence). Trimming pared 8 bases from V and 4 bases from J, leaving 12 bases between. This CDR3 is built from 13 residues. As DNA, the CDR3 is TGTGCCAGTTCGGGGACACTAAATCAGCCCCAGCATTTT. Translation: CASSGTLNQPQHF.